What follows are 8 T cell receptor beta chains derived from one specimen sequenced in a study of T cell changes during pregnancy in multiple sclerosis. Sequencing was performed with immunoSEQ multiplex PCR; in TCRdb, only in-frame clones are kept and a portion is missing. The repertoire includes approximately 97,000 clones, roughly nine tenths of them detected once, and about 1.7% sits in the top ten. Sequenced material: peripheral blood, taken after pregnancy. Receptors were obtained from a female donor in good health, enrolled as a control in a pregnancy study.

This clone has just one count. The rearrangement uses TRBV19 and TRBJ2-1; TRBD1 is a possible D gene (5 bases). The germline gives CDR1 LNHDA, CDR2 SQIVND (reference sequence). Trimming left V 4 bases short and J 4 bases short, with 8 bases between. The CDR3 consists of 13 residues. This CDR3 is CASSRRGYNEQFF. Written as DNA, the CDR3 is TGTGCCAGTAGTAGAAGGGGATACAATGAGCAGTTCTTC.

This sequence joins TRBV11-2 and TRBJ2-7; D may be TRBD2 (5 bases). The CDR3 is 15 amino acids. From germline, CDR1 is SGHAT and CDR2 FQNNGV. The V gene lost 1 base and the J gene lost 5 bases, with 15 bases spanning the gap. For the CDR3, the DNA is TGTGCCAGCAGCTTAGTGGGGTCTAGCCGCCACGAGCAGTACTTC. Its translation is CASSLVGSSRHEQYF.

The chain employs TRBV6-4 and TRBJ1-5, with a possible D match to TRBD1 (6 bases). The CDR3 extends over 18 amino acids. V gave up 10 bases and J gave up 0 bases, with 25 bases separating them. Germline V gives CDR1 MRHNA, CDR2 SNTAGT. CDR3 sequence: CATRPRGAQIYSNQPQHF. CDR3 in DNA: TGTGCCACCAGGCCCCGGGGGGCGCAAATATATAGCAATCAGCCCCAGCATTTT.

The genes are TRBV20-1 and TRBJ1-2; D unclear. Looked up from germline, CDR1 is DFQATT and CDR2 is SNEGSKA (reference sequence). The CDR3 consists of 11 residues. The V and J ends lost 1 base and 10 bases respectively, with 10 bases between them. This CDR3 reads CSARGGEDYTF. The DNA for the CDR3 is TGCAGTGCTAGAGGTGGGGAGGACTACACCTTC.

The chain links TRBV6-4 to TRBJ2-2, with a possible D match to TRBD1 (6 bases). The germline V and J ends were trimmed by 8 bases and 8 bases, with 18 bases remaining between them. This CDR3 contains 14 residues. Germline V gene lookup returns CDR1 MRHNA and CDR2 SNTAGT. As DNA, the CDR3 is TGTGCCAGCCGCGGGCAGGGGAGAGGGGGGGAGCTGTTTTTT. Protein product: CASRGQGRGGELFF.

J is TRBJ2-7 and V is TRBV6-1; perhaps TRBD1 as D (6 bases). This CDR3 spans 12 amino acids. The germline gives CDR1 MNHNS, CDR2 SASEGT. V was cut by 6 bases and J by 3 bases, with 9 bases left in between. The CDR3 here is CASSRQVYEQYF. The CDR3 region has the DNA TGTGCCAGCAGCCGACAGGTCTACGAGCAGTACTTC.

This chain joins TRBV11-2 and TRBJ2-1, with D unresolved. Per the germline V gene, CDR1 is SGHAT and CDR2 is FQNNGV. The V and J ends lost 0 bases and 3 bases respectively, with 18 bases between them. The CDR3 has 18 amino acids. Here the CDR3 reads CASSLEFPDIMLYNEQFF. CDR3 sequence (DNA): TGTGCCAGCAGCTTAGAGTTCCCTGACATCATGCTCTACAATGAGCAGTTCTTC. The full variable domain, in which reference TRBV11-2 and TRBJ2-1 provide the parts outside the CDR3, is EAGVAQSPRYKIIEKRQSVAFWCNPISGHATLYWYQQILGQGPKLLIQFQNNGVVDDSQLPKDRFSAERLKGVDSTLKIQPAKLEDSAVYLCASSLEFPDIMLYNEQFFGPGTRLTVL.

V gene TRBV5-1 combines with J gene TRBJ1-1; tentatively, D is TRBD1 (6 bases). This CDR3 has 16 amino acids. CDR1 and CDR2 (germline): SGHRS, YFSETQ. V was clipped by 2 bases and J by 2 bases, with 16 bases between them. This CDR3 reads CASSFRTSGANTEAFF. The CDR3 DNA reads as TGCGCCAGCAGCTTCCGGACCTCAGGGGCAAACACTGAAGCTTTCTTT.